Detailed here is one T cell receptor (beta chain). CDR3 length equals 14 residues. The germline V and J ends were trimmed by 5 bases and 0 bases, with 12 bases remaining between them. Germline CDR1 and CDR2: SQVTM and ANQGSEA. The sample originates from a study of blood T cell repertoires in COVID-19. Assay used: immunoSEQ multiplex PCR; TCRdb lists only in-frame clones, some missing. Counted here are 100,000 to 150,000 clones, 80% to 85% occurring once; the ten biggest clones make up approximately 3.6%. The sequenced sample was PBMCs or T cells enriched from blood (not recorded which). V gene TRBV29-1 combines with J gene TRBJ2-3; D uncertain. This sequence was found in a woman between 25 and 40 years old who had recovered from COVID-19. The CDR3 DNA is TGCAGCGTTTCCCCGGCGGAGAGCACAGATACGCAGTATTTT. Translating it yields CSVSPAESTDTQYF.